The source of this TCR beta chain is a study of cytomegalovirus exposure and HLA in healthy donors. Findings and caveats of the study: Many donors shared some public TCRs, even though most TCR sequences were rare. Being indistinguishable, some V segments were excluded, TRBV6-2 and TRBV6-3 among them.

Comments on this clone: What it binds is not known.

Use of 60 Vbeta and 13 Jbeta primers characterized the PCR. TCRdb's table, derived via immunoSEQ multiplex PCR, lists solely in-frame clones and lacks some. The table gives approximately 76,000 clones; the top ten clones make up 3.8% of it. The CDR3 has 12 residues. V lost 6 bases and J 7 bases, leaving 10 bases between the germline ends. The germline CDR1 and CDR2 sequences are MDHEN and SYDVKM. Material: PBMCs. The chain combines TRBV28 with TRBJ1-5, with D uncertain. This sequence originates from a man aged 18-30 years in good health and CMV-seropositive. Here the CDR3 reads CASRPGGQPQHF. In DNA, the CDR3 is TGTGCCAGCAGACCGGGTGGCCAGCCCCAGCATTTT.